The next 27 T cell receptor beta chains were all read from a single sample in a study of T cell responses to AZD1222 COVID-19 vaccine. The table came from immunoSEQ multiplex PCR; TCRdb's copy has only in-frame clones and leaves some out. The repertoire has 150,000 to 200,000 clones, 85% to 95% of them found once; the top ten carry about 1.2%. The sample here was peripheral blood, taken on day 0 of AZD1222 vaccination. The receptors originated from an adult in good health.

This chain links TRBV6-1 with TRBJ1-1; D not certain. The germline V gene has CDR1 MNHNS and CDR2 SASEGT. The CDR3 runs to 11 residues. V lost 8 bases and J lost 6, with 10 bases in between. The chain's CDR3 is CASATPAEAFF. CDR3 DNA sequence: TGTGCCAGCGCCACCCCGGCTGAAGCTTTCTTT.

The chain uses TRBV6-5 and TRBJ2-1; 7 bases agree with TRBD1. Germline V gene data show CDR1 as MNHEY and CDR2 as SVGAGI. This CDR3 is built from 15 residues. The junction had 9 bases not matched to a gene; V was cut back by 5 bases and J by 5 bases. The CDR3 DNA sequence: TGTGCCAGCAGTACCGGGACAGCCGTTAACAATGAGCAGTTCTTC. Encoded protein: CASSTGTAVNNEQFF.

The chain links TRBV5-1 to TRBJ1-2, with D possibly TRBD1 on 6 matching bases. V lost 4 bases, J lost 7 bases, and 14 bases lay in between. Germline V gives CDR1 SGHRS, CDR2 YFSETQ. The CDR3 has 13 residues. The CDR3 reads CASSLGQFRGYTF. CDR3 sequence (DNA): TGCGCCAGCAGCCTAGGACAGTTTCGTGGCTACACCTTC.

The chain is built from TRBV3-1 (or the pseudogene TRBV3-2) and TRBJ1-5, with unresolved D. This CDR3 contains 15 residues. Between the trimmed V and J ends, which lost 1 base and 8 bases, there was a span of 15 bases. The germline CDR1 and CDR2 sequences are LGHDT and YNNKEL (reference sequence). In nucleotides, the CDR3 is TGTGCCAGCAGCCAAGGACCAGTCCGGCGCGAGCCCCAGCATTTT. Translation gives CASSQGPVRREPQHF.

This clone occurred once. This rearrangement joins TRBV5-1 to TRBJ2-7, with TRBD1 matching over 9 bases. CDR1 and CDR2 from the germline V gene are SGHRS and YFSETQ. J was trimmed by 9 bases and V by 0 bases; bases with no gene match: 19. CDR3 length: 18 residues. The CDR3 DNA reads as TGCGCCAGCAGCTTGGCCGCTACAGGGGGCATGGGATATACGGGGCAGTACTTC. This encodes CASSLAATGGMGYTGQYF.

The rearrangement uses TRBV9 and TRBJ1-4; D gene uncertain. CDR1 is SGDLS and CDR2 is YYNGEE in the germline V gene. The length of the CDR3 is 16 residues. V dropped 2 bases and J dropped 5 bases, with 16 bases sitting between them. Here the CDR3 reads CASSVGLGGTNEKLFF. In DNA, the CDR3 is TGTGCCAGCAGCGTGGGTCTTGGAGGTACAAATGAAAAACTGTTTTTT.

The CDR3, as DNA: TGCGCCAGCAGTCACATCGGACAGAGCGTTGAAGCTTTCTTT. The encoded protein is CASSHIGQSVEAFF. The rearrangement uses TRBV5-1 and TRBJ1-1, with a tentative D call TRBD1 (6 bases). V lost 5 bases and J 7 bases, leaving 18 bases between the germline ends. The CDR3 extends over 14 amino acids. Germline V gene lookup returns CDR1 SGHRS and CDR2 YFSETQ.

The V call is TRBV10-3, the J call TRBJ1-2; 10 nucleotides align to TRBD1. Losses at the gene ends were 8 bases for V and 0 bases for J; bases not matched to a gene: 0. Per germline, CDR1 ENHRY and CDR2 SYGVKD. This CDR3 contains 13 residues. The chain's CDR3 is CAIDRGPNYGYTF. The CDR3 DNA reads TGTGCCATCGACAGGGGGCCTAACTATGGCTACACCTTC.

CDR3 protein: CASSFSGVWEQYF. The CDR3 bases are TGTGCCAGCAGCTTCTCAGGGGTTTGGGAGCAGTACTTC. The chain combines TRBV7-9 with TRBJ2-7; tentative D call: TRBD1 (6 bases). V was shortened by 3 bases and J by 7 bases, with 13 bases between the two germline ends. CDR1 is SEHNR and CDR2 is FQNEAQ in the germline V gene (reference sequence). The CDR3 length is 13 residues.

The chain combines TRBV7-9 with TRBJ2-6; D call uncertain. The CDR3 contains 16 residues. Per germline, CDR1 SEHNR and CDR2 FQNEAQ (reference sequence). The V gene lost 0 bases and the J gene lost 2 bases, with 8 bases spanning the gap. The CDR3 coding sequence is TGTGCCAGCAGCTTAGCAGGGCCCGCTGGGGCCAACGTCCTGACTTTC. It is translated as CASSLAGPAGANVLTF.

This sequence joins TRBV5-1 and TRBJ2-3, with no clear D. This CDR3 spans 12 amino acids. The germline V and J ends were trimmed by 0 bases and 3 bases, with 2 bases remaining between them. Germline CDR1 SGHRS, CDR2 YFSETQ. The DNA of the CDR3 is TGCGCCAGCAGCTTGGTAACAGATACGCAGTATTTT. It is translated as CASSLVTDTQYF.

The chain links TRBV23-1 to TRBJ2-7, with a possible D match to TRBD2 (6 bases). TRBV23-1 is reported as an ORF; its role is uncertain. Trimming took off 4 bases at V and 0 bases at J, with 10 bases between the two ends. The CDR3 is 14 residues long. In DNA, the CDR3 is TGCGCCAGCAGTCTTGGGGACTTCTCCTACGAGCAGTACTTC. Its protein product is CASSLGDFSYEQYF.

The CDR3 here is CAARGWATPSDEQYF. The CDR3, as DNA: TGTGCCGCGAGGGGGTGGGCGACACCTTCTGACGAGCAGTACTTC. V usage is TRBV6-5 and J usage is TRBJ2-7; D possibly corresponds to TRBD1 (6 bases). This CDR3 contains 15 residues. The germline CDR1 and CDR2 sequences are MNHEY and SVGAGI. V lost 11 bases to trimming and J lost 5 bases, with 25 bases between them.

The CDR3 DNA reads TGTGCCAGCAGTTGGGGACACAACTATGGCTACACCTTC. It specifies CASSWGHNYGYTF. The chain joins TRBV6-5 to TRBJ1-2, with D possibly TRBD1 on 6 matching bases. The CDR3 totals 13 residues. Trimming shortened V by 4 bases and J by 2 bases, and 8 bases separated the two germline ends. From germline, CDR1 is MNHEY and CDR2 SVGAGI.

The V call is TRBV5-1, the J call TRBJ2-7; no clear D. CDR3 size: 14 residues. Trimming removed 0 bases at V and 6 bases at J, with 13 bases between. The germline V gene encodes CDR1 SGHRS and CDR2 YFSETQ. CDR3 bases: TGCGCCAGCAGCTTGGATCGGCCGACGGCCGAGCAGTACTTC. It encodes CASSLDRPTAEQYF.

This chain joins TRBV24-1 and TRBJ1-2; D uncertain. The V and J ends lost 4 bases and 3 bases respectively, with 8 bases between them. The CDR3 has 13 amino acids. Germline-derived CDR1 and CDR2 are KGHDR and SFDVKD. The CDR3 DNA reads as TGTGCCACCAGTGAAAGACAAGACTATGGCTACACCTTC. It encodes CATSERQDYGYTF.

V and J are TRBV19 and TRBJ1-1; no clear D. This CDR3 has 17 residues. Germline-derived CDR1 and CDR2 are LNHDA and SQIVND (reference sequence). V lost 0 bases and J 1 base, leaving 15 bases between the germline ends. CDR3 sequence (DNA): TGTGCCAGTAGTATAGATCGGGGATTCGCTCAGAACACTGAAGCTTTCTTT. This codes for CASSIDRGFAQNTEAFF.

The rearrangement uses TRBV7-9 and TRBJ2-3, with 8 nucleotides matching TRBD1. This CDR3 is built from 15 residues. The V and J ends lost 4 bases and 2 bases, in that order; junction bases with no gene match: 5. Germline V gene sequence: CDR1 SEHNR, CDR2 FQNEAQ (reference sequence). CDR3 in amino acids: CASSYRQGNTDTQYF. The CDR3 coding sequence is TGTGCCAGCAGCTACCGACAGGGGAACACAGATACGCAGTATTTT.

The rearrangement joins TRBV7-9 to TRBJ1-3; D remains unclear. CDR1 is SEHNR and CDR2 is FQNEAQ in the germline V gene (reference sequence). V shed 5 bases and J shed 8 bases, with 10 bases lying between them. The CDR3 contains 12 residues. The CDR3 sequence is CASSVREHTIYF. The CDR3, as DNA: TGTGCCAGCAGCGTACGGGAGCACACCATATATTTT.

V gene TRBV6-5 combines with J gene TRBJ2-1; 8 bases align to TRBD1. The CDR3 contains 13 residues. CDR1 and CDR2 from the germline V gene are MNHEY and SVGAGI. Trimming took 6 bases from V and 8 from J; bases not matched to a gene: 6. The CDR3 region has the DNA TGTGCCAGCAGGCAACAGGGGGTCGATGAGCAGTTCTTC. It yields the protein CASRQQGVDEQFF.

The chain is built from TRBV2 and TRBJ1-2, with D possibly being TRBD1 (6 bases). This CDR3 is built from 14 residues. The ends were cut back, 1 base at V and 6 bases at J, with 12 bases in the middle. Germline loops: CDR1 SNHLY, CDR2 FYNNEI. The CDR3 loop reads CASSEGLQGNGYTF. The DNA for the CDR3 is TGTGCCAGCAGTGAAGGACTTCAGGGGAATGGCTACACCTTC. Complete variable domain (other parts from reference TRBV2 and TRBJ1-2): EPEVTQTPSHQVTQMGQEVILRCVPISNHLYFYWYRQILGQKVEFLVSFYNNEISEKSEIFDDQFSVERPDGSNFTLKIRSTKLEDSAMYFCASSEGLQGNGYTFGSGTRLTVV.

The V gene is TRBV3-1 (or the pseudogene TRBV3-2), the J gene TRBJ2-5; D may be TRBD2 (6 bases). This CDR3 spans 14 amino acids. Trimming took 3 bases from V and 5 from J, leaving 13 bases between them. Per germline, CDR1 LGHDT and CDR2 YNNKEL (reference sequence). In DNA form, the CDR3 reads TGTGCCAGCAGCCATACGGGGGACGGCGAGACCCAGTACTTC. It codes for CASSHTGDGETQYF.

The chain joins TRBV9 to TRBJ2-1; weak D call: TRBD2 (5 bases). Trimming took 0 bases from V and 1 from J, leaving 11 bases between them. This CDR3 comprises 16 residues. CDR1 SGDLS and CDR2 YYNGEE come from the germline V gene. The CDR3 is CASSVVLLASYNEQFF. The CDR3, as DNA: TGTGCCAGCAGCGTAGTTTTGCTAGCATCCTACAATGAGCAGTTCTTC.

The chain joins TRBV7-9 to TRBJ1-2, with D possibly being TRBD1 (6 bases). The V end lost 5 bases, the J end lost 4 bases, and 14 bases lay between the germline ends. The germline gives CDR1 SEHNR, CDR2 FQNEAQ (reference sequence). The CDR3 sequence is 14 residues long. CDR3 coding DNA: TGTGCCAGCAGCATACAGGGCGGGGTCTATGGCTACACCTTC. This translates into CASSIQGGVYGYTF.

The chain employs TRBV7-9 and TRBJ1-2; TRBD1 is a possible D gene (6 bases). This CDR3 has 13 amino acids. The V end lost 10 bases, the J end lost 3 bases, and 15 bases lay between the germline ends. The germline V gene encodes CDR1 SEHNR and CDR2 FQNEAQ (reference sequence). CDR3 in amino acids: CAIRGGIDYGYTF. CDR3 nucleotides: TGTGCCATACGGGGGGGCATTGACTATGGCTACACCTTC.

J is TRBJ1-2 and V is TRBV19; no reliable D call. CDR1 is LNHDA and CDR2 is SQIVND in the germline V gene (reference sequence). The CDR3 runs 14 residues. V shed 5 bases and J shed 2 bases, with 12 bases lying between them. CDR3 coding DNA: TGTGCCAGTAGTTCGCGCTCCCGAAACTATGGCTACACCTTC. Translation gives CASSSRSRNYGYTF. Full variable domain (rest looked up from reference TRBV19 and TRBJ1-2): DGGITQSPKYLFRKEGQNVTLSCEQNLNHDAMYWYRQDPGQGLRLIYYSQIVNDFQKGDIAEGYSVSREKKESFPLTVTSAQKNPTAFYLCASSSRSRNYGYTFGSGTRLTVV.

CDR3 in DNA: TGTGCCAGCAGCCAAGATCAGAAGACCCAGTACTTC. Protein: CASSQDQKTQYF. The chain has TRBV3-1 (or the pseudogene TRBV3-2) and TRBJ2-5; D uncertain. CDR3 size: 12 residues. Germline V CDR1 and CDR2: LGHDT, YNNKEL (reference sequence). Trimming shortened V by 0 bases and J by 6 bases, and 5 bases separated the two germline ends.